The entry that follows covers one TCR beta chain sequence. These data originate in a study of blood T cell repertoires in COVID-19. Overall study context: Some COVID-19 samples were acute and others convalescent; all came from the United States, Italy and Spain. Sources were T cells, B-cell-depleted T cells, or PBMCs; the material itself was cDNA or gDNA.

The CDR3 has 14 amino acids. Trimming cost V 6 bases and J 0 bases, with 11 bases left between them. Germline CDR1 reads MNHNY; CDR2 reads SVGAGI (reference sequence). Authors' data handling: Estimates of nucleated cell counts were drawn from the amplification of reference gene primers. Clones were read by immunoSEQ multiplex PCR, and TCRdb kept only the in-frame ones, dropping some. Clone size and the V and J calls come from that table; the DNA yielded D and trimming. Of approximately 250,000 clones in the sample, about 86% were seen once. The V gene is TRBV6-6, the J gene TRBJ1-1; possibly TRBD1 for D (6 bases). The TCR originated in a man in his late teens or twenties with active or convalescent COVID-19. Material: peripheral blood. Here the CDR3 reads CASSPGQLNTEAFF. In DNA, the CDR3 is TGTGCCAGCAGCCCCGGACAGCTGAACACTGAAGCTTTCTTT.